Detailed here is one T cell receptor (beta chain). Its antigen remains unidentified. This may stem from a read error, because a much larger clone lies one nucleotide away. Other DNA sequences of this sample code for an identical CDR3. Libraries were made using PCR. Sequencing was carried out with an Illumina HiSeq 4000. The TCR beta-chain CDR3 region of each patient was profiled by high-throughput sequencing. Regarding the original processing steps: The researchers built a classifier to tell apart papillary thyroid cancer patients with distant metastasis, based on CDR3 differences among clinicopathological groups. To measure repertoire diversity the researchers used the Shannon index, while the Morisita-Horn index served to gauge how similar the tumor and blood repertoires were. TCRdb itself trimmed the public reads at Q25 with fastp, ran MiXCR and retained productive beta chains. Clone size and V and J calls follow TCRdb, not the original study. The sample profile shows approximately 20,000 clones; 20% to 25% of them were found once. The ten largest clones take up about 10% of the sample.

This sample is drawn from a study of metastatic and nonmetastatic thyroid tumors (dated by TCRdb to the early 2020s). Notes on the research overall: Repertoires from peripheral blood and from tumor or nodule tissue samples of malignant and benign thyroid patients were compared. Overall study results and their limits: TCR beta diversity was reported as significantly higher in malignant tumors than in benign nodules, in both blood and tumor samples.

No patient had received any treatment before thyroid surgery. The study retrospectively analysed patient clinical samples collected from the early 2010s to the late 2010s using T-cell receptor beta sequencing. The sample taken for sequencing was tumor tissue. This receptor was obtained from a male donor with papillary thyroid cancer or a benign thyroid nodule (not recorded which). Some clones in this sample may be carry-over from other donors' samples.

The CDR3 amino acid sequence is: CASSLVGPGYNEQFF. The sequence in DNA is TGTGCCAGCAGCTTAGTGGGGCCGGGTTACAATGAGCAGTTCTTC. The chain joins TRBV11-1 to TRBJ2-1, with TRBD1 tentatively as D gene (5 bases match). The CDR3 numbers 15 residues from cysteine through phenylalanine. CDR3 DNA only is kept here, 45 bases in frame from base 1. As encoded in the germline V gene (reference sequence), CDR1 is SGHAT while CDR2 is FQDESV. V is reduced by 1 base and J by 4 bases, leaving a spacing of 11 bases between them.